Listed below are T cell receptor beta chains from one sample, sequenced in a study of pediatric ulcerative colitis. This table comes from immunoSEQ multiplex PCR, and its TCRdb copy is limited to in-frame clones, with some not included. Among 55,000 to 65,000 clones listed, about 80% were seen once. Sequencing was performed on blood. These receptors originate from a boy younger than 18 with moderate ulcerative colitis. The CDR3 runs from the conserved cysteine through the conserved F or W. A D gene is named only where the DNA matches it firmly. Only some rows state a clone size, as once, few, many or a class for expanded clones.

size,V,length,D,J,DNA,CDR3
-,TRBV25-1,14,-,TRBJ2-7,TGTGCCAGCAGTGAATCAGAGACGTCCTACGAGCAGTACTTC,CASSESETSYEQYF
-,TRBV4-1,16,TRBD1,TRBJ2-7,TGCGCCAGCAGCCGAGGGGACAGGGGGCTTTTTTACGAGCAGTACTTC,CASSRGDRGLFYEQYF
-,TRBV6-1,13,-,TRBJ2-7,TGTGCCAGCACCCCAGGGACCACCTACGAGCAGTACTTC,CASTPGTTYEQYF
-,TRBV6-5,16,-,TRBJ2-7,TGTGCCAGCAGTTACGGGTCCCAGTCTTTCGTCTACGAGCAGTACTTC,CASSYGSQSFVYEQYF
-,TRBV5-1,12,-,TRBJ2-1,TGCGCCAGCAGCCTCCTCAACAATGAGCAGTTCTTC,CASSLLNNEQFF
-,TRBV7-2,15,TRBD1,TRBJ2-1,TGTGCCAGCCCCAACCGGGACAGGGGTGGAAGGGAGCAGTTCTTC,CASPNRDRGGREQFF
-,TRBV6-5,15,TRBD1,TRBJ1-2,TGTGCCAGCAGCCCTGGACAGGAGGCTAACTATGGCTACACCTTC,CASSPGQEANYGYTF
-,TRBV27,15,-,TRBJ1-5,TGTGCCAGCAGTTTCACTGGGGCGTACAATCAGCCCCAGCATTTT,CASSFTGAYNQPQHF
-,TRBV4-2,16,TRBD1,TRBJ2-7,TGTGCCAGCAGCCATCCTACCACCGGGACAGCCTACGAGCAGTACTTC,CASSHPTTGTAYEQYF
-,TRBV5-1,15,TRBD1,TRBJ1-2,TGCGCCAGCAGCCCTCCCGGGACAGGGACCTATGGCTACACCTTC,CASSPPGTGTYGYTF
-,TRBV2,16,TRBD1,TRBJ2-2,TGTGCCAGCAGTCCCTTCGACAGGGTCCGCACCGGGGAGCTGTTTTTT,CASSPFDRVRTGELFF
few,TRBV4-3,15,-,TRBJ2-5,TGCGCCAGCAGCCCAGGGGGAGGGCGGCAAGAGACCCAGTACTTC,CASSPGGGRQETQYF
few,TRBV28,14,-,TRBJ1-2,TGTGCCAGCAGTCCTCCGGGGGGGAACTATGGCTACACCTTC,CASSPPGGNYGYTF
-,TRBV11-2,14,-,TRBJ2-3,TGTGCCAGCAGCCTGGAAGGGACGGGGGATACGCAGTATTTT,CASSLEGTGDTQYF
-,TRBV29-1,14,TRBD1,TRBJ1-1,TGCAGCGTTGAAAATGGACAGGGGTTCTCTGAAGCTTTCTTT,CSVENGQGFSEAFF
-,TRBV7-6,17,TRBD1,TRBJ2-5,TGTGCCAGCAGCCCCTGGCAGGGACAGGGGATATTCATGGCCCAGTACTTC,CASSPWQGQGIFMAQYF
-,TRBV18,15,-,TRBJ2-1,TGTGCCAGCTCACCGGACAGCCAAACCTACAATGAGCAGTTCTTC,CASSPDSQTYNEQFF
-,TRBV20-1,11,-,TRBJ1-2,TGCAGTGCTAGTCAGGGACAAGGCTACACCTTC,CSASQGQGYTF
once,TRBV4-2,19,-,TRBJ2-3,TGTGCCAGCAGCCAAGATGGGTTCGGGGTAGCGGTACTCACAGATACGCAGTATTTT,CASSQDGFGVAVLTDTQYF
few,TRBV2,14,TRBD1,TRBJ1-1,TGTGCCAGCAGGGGGGGACAGTTGAACACTGAAGCTTTCTTT,CASRGGQLNTEAFF
-,TRBV15,13,TRBD1,TRBJ2-1,TGTGCCACCAGCAGAGGGGGGACAGGGGAGCAGTTCTTC,CATSRGGTGEQFF
few,TRBV25-1,16,-,TRBJ1-1,TGTGCCAGCAGTGCGGAATGGGGTCAGGTGTACACTGAAGCTTTCTTT,CASSAEWGQVYTEAFF
few,TRBV11-2,15,-,TRBJ1-1,TGTGCCAGCAGCTTAGATCGGGGATGGGACACTGAAGCTTTCTTT,CASSLDRGWDTEAFF
-,TRBV7-3,14,-,TRBJ2-7,TGTGCCAGCAGCTCAACAGGAAACAGTTACGAGCAGTACTTC,CASSSTGNSYEQYF
-,TRBV5-1,16,TRBD1,TRBJ1-1,TGCGCCAGCAGCTACTCAGGGGGGCCCGGGAACACTGAAGCTTTCTTT,CASSYSGGPGNTEAFF
medium-sized,TRBV13,15,-,TRBJ1-1,TGTGCCAGCAGGACCCGGGGGGGGATGAACACTGAAGCTTTCTTT,CASRTRGGMNTEAFF
-,TRBV7-6,15,-,TRBJ2-3,TGTGCCAGCACCCCCTTGGGGGGTTTCACAGATACGCAGTATTTT,CASTPLGGFTDTQYF
-,TRBV30,14,-,TRBJ1-1,TGTGCCTGGAAACCGGGACGGACGAACACTGAAGCTTTCTTT,CAWKPGRTNTEAFF
-,TRBV10-3,17,-,TRBJ1-1,TGTGCCATCAGTGAGTCGCCCAACTTACATGCGAACACTGAAGCTTTCTTT,CAISESPNLHANTEAFF
once,TRBV5-4,11,TRBD1,TRBJ2-7,TGTGCCAGCACCGACAGGGACGAGCAGTACTTC,CASTDRDEQYF
-,TRBV30,16,TRBD1,TRBJ1-1,TGTGCCTGGAGTTTCCGTTCCGGGACAGCGAACACTGAAGCTTTCTTT,CAWSFRSGTANTEAFF
-,TRBV15,13,-,TRBJ1-2,TGTGCCACCAGCAGAACAGGAGGCTATGGCTACACCTTC,CATSRTGGYGYTF
-,TRBV7-2,17,TRBD1,TRBJ1-2,TGTGCCAGCAGCTCCCCCGGGACAGGGGCTAGAAACTATGGCTACACCTTC,CASSSPGTGARNYGYTF
-,TRBV5-1,12,-,TRBJ2-5,TGCGCCAGCCATGTGGGTCAAGAGACCCAGTACTTC,CASHVGQETQYF
-,TRBV15,15,TRBD1,TRBJ1-5,TGTGCCACCAGCAGAAAAATTGGACAGGTTCAGCCCCAGCATTTT,CATSRKIGQVQPQHF
few,TRBV4-1,14,-,TRBJ1-1,TGCGCCAGCAGCCAAAAAGCCGGGGAGAAAGGGGGTTTCTTT,CASSQKAGEKGGFF
-,TRBV7-2,14,TRBD2,TRBJ2-3,TGTGCCAGCAGCTCTAGCGGGGGCACAGATACGCAGTATTTT,CASSSSGGTDTQYF
-,TRBV11-2,15,-,TRBJ2-3,TGTGCCAGCAGCTCCCGAGGGGGAGGCACAGATACGCAGTATTTT,CASSSRGGGTDTQYF
-,TRBV5-5,15,-,TRBJ1-5,TGTGCCAGCAGCTTAAATGACGACAGAAGACAGCCCCAGCATTTT,CASSLNDDRRQPQHF
-,TRBV21-1,16,-,TRBJ2-3,TGTGCCAGCAGCAGTCTAGCGGGAGGGAGGACAGATACGCAGTATTTT,CASSSLAGGRTDTQYF
-,TRBV5-1,11,-,TRBJ2-5,TGCGCCAGCACTCTGGGGGAGACCCAGTACTTC,CASTLGETQYF
-,TRBV5-1,14,TRBD2,TRBJ2-5,TGCGCCAGCAGCCTGACTAGCGTGGGAGAGACCCAGTACTTC,CASSLTSVGETQYF
-,TRBV5-1,14,TRBD2,TRBJ2-7,TGCGCCAGCAGCTTGACTAGCGGGGCCTACGAGCAGTACTTC,CASSLTSGAYEQYF
-,TRBV5-8,14,TRBD1,TRBJ2-3,TGTGCCAGCAGCCGGGACAGGGGCACAGATACGCAGTATTTT,CASSRDRGTDTQYF
-,TRBV15,16,-,TRBJ2-6,TGTGCCACCAGCAGAGATTGGGACTCTGGGGCCAACGTCCTGACTTTC,CATSRDWDSGANVLTF
-,TRBV7-2,15,-,TRBJ1-1,TGTGCCAGCAGCTTAGTGAGCGGTGGTCACACTGAAGCTTTCTTT,CASSLVSGGHTEAFF
-,TRBV4-3,15,TRBD2,TRBJ2-7,TGCGCCAGCAGCCAGGGACTAAATCCTTTCTACGAGCAGTACTTC,CASSQGLNPFYEQYF
-,TRBV18,16,-,TRBJ2-7,TGTGCCAGCTCACCCTTGGGGCACCTCCTAGACAACGAGCAGTACTTC,CASSPLGHLLDNEQYF
few,TRBV7-2,17,-,TRBJ1-1,TGTGCCAGCAGCCCTACCGCCTGGCTGGACATGAACACTGAAGCTTTCTTT,CASSPTAWLDMNTEAFF
-,TRBV19,15,-,TRBJ2-2,TGTGCCAGTACCCCACTGGACAGAAACACCGGGGAGCTGTTTTTT,CASTPLDRNTGELFF
-,TRBV7-8,15,-,TRBJ1-4,TGTGCCAGCAGCACCGGGACGACGCACGGCGAAAAACTGTTTTTT,CASSTGTTHGEKLFF
-,TRBV6-1,13,-,TRBJ2-5,TGTGCCACCAAATCCGGATACCAAGAGACCCAGTACTTC,CATKSGYQETQYF
-,TRBV20-1,11,-,TRBJ1-1,TGCAGTGGGGAGAGGAACACTGAAGCTTTCTTT,CSGERNTEAFF
-,TRBV19,13,-,TRBJ2-3,TGTGCCAGTAGTATAGCAGGGCCAGATACGCAGTATTTT,CASSIAGPDTQYF